This T cell receptor (beta chain) was obtained from a study of radiotherapy plus CTLA-4 blockade in lung cancer. Overall study: Across the patients, objective responses occurred in approximately 18%, and disease control in roughly 30%.

The table came from immunoSEQ multiplex PCR; TCRdb's copy has only in-frame clones and leaves some out. The sample records about 81,000 clones, 60% to 80% being singletons. Study-wide points: After radiotherapy and ipilimumab, tumor-derived clones expanded in peripheral blood. Best predicting response, reportedly, were early blood T cell clone dynamics, with interferon-beta.

Germline CDR1 WSHSY, CDR2 SAAADI. V was cut by 3 bases and J by 10 bases, with 10 bases left in between. The CDR3 has 12 residues. A note on this clone: The antigen is unknown.

The sample was peripheral blood, taken from a patient treated with radiotherapy plus ipilimumab. V is TRBV10-2 and J is TRBJ2-1, with D possibly being TRBD2 (5 bases). This receptor was identified in a human donor with non-small cell lung cancer that progressed on radiotherapy plus ipilimumab. This CDR3 is CASSDRSGEQFF. CDR3 DNA: TGCGCCAGCAGTGATCGATCGGGAGAGCAGTTCTTC.